Listed below are T cell receptor beta chains from one sample, sequenced in a study of technical replicates of blood from a few donors. Some clones are missing from TCRdb's copy, which holds only in-frame ones; the method was immunoSEQ multiplex PCR. The sample includes about 85,000 clones, roughly 94% seen only once; the top ten take about 0.25%. Specimen: T cells isolated from PBMCs. The origin of the receptors is a human donor in good health. CDR3s include the opening cysteine and the closing phenylalanine or tryptophan. The order of the fields is D gene, J gene, V gene, clone size, CDR3 protein, CDR3 DNA. D genes are given only for firm matches. The size of a clone is reported for some rows only, either as once, few or many, or as a class for expanded clones.

>.|TRBJ2-5|TRBV5-1|.
CASSPGQAQQETQYF
TGCGCCAGCAGCCCCGGACAAGCCCAGCAAGAGACCCAGTACTTC
>.|TRBJ1-2|TRBV23-1|.
CASRINRADYGYTF
TGCGCCAGCAGGATAAACAGGGCGGACTATGGCTACACCTTC
>TRBD1|TRBJ2-2|TRBV7-8|.
CASSFHRGTGELFF
TGTGCCAGCAGCTTTCACAGGGGTACCGGGGAGCTGTTTTTT
>TRBD1|TRBJ2-7|TRBV5-4|.
CASSSAKQGAPYEQYF
TGTGCCAGCAGCTCCGCAAAACAGGGGGCGCCCTACGAGCAGTACTTC
>.|TRBJ2-7|TRBV6-1|.
CASSDGGWTTSYEQYF
TGTGCCAGCAGTGATGGGGGCTGGACAACCTCCTACGAGCAGTACTTC
>TRBD1|TRBJ1-2|TRBV27|.
CASSPRDRALSYTF
TGTGCCAGCAGTCCCAGGGACAGGGCATTAAGCTACACCTTC
>.|TRBJ2-3|TRBV9|once
CASTNRASDTQYF
TGTGCCAGCACAAACAGGGCTTCAGATACGCAGTATTTT
>TRBD1|TRBJ2-5|TRBV5-6|.
CASSGAGTGVETQYF
TGTGCCAGCAGCGGAGCCGGGACAGGGGTTGAGACCCAGTACTTC
>.|TRBJ2-1|TRBV7-9|.
CASSQGGLIYNEQFF
TGTGCCAGCAGTCAAGGCGGGCTAATCTACAATGAGCAGTTCTTC
>TRBD2|TRBJ2-7|TRBV28|.
CASSSPGTSGRRNEQYF
TGTGCCAGCAGTTCACCCGGGACTAGCGGGAGAAGGAACGAGCAGTACTTC
>.|TRBJ1-1|TRBV29-1|.
CSVEGRGNTEAFF
TGCAGCGTTGAAGGACGGGGGAACACTGAAGCTTTCTTT
>.|TRBJ1-1|TRBV6-4|once
CASSDSQFNTEAFF
TGTGCCAGCAGTGACTCACAGTTTAACACTGAAGCTTTCTTT
>.|TRBJ2-1|TRBV25-1|.
CASSEAVQGYGNEQFF
TGTGCCAGCAGTGAAGCTGTACAGGGATATGGCAATGAGCAGTTCTTC
>.|TRBJ2-5|TRBV6-6|.
CASKFQRETQYF
TGTGCCAGCAAGTTTCAGCGAGAGACCCAGTACTTC
>.|TRBJ1-1|TRBV19|.
CASSIDRGNTEAFF
TGTGCCAGTAGTATAGACAGGGGGAACACTGAAGCTTTCTTT
>.|TRBJ2-3|TRBV9|.
CASSVHRNTDTQYF
TGTGCCAGCAGCGTTCACAGGAACACAGATACGCAGTATTTT
>TRBD2|TRBJ2-1|TRBV4-1|.
CASSQVGLARNEQFF
TGCGCCAGCAGCCAAGTGGGACTAGCGCGCAATGAGCAGTTCTTC
>.|TRBJ1-3|TRBV6-1|once
CASRQGFDTIYF
TGTGCCAGCAGGCAGGGTTTTGACACCATATATTTT
>.|TRBJ1-3|TRBV5-8|.
CASSGWRGAGNTIYF
TGTGCCAGCAGCGGCTGGAGAGGTGCTGGAAACACCATATATTTT
>.|TRBJ1-2|TRBV13|.
CASSSVGWGGANYGYTF
TGTGCCAGCAGCTCCGTCGGGTGGGGGGGCGCCAACTATGGCTACACCTTC
>.|TRBJ1-1|TRBV4-1|.
CASSQGENTEAFF
TGCGCCAGCAGCCAGGGCGAGAACACTGAAGCTTTCTTT
>TRBD1|TRBJ2-3|TRBV27|.
CASRQTGPTDTQYF
TGTGCCAGCAGGCAGACAGGGCCAACAGATACGCAGTATTTT